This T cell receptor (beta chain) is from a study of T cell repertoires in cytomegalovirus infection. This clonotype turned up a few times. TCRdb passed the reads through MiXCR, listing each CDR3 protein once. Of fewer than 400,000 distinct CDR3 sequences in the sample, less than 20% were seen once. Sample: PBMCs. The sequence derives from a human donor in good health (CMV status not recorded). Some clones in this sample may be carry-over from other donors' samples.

DNA for the CDR3: TGTGCCAGCAGCTTGGGCACAGGGGTGGGGTACGAGTACTTC. Its translation: CASSLGTGVGYEYF. This rearrangement joins TRBV11-1 to TRBJ2-5; 7 nucleotides match TRBD1. This CDR3 is 14 amino acids long. The germline gives CDR1 SGHAT, CDR2 FQDESV (reference sequence). Unmatched junction bases numbered 13, after V lost 3 bases and J lost 12 bases. Full variable domain (outside the CDR3, taken from reference TRBV11-1 and TRBJ2-5): EAEVAQSPRYKITEKSQAVAFWCDPISGHATLYWYRQILGQGPELLVQFQDESVVDDSQLPKDRFSAERLKGVDSTLKIQPAELGDSAMYLCASSLGTGVGYEYFGPGTRLLVL.